This T cell receptor (beta chain) was captured by sequencing in a study of blood T cell repertoires in COVID-19. The protocol was immunoSEQ multiplex PCR, while the TCRdb copy is restricted to in-frame clones and leaves out a portion. Of under 400,000 clones in the sample, 87% were seen once. V lost 5 bases and J 7 bases, leaving 17 bases between the germline ends. The germline CDR1 and CDR2 sequences are MNHNY and SVGAGI (reference sequence). The CDR3 covers 14 residues. Followed longitudinally, the Seattle patients had been enrolled during active infection. Sequences were obtained from peripheral blood. The TCR originated in a woman aged 25 to 45 with COVID-19, enrolled during active disease. The V call is TRBV6-6, the J call TRBJ1-1; no firm D call. The CDR3 sequence: CASSPTTPEDEAFF. Here the CDR3 DNA reads TGTGCCAGCAGTCCCACAACCCCGGAGGATGAAGCTTTCTTT.